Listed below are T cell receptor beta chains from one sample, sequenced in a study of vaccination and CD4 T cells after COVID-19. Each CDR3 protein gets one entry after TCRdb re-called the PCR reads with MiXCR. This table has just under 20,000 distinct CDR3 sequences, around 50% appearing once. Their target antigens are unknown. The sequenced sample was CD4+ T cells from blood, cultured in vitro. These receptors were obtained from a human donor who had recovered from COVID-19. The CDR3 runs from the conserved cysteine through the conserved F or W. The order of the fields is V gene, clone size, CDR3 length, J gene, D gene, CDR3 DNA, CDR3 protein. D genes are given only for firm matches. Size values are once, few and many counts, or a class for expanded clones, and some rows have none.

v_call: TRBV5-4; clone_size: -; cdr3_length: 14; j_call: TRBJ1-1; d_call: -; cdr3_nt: TGTGCCAGCAGCCCCGAATCCAGGGGAACTGAAGCTTTCTTT; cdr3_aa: CASSPESRGTEAFF
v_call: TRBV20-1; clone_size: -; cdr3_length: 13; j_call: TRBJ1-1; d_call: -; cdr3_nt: TGCAGTGCTAGAGATCCGGCGGGGATGGTAGCTTTCTTT; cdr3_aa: CSARDPAGMVAFF
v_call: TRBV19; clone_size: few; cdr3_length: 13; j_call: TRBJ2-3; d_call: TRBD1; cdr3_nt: TGTGCCAGTAGTATAGAACCAGGGGGTACGCAGTATTTT; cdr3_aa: CASSIEPGGTQYF
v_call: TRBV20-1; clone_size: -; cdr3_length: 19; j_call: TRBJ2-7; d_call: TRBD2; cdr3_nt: TGCAGTGCTAGAGATCCCGGGCTAGCGGGAGGTACCTACGTGGGCGAGCAGTACTTC; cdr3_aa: CSARDPGLAGGTYVGEQYF
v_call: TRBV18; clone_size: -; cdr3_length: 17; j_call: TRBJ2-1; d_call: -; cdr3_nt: TGTGCCAGCTCACCCCAACGAGGAGTCAGTGGGATCAATGAGCAGTTCTTC; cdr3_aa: CASSPQRGVSGINEQFF
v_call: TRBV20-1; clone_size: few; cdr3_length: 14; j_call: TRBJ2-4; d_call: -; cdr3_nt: TGCAGCTACCAGGGGCGCGAAGCCAAAAACATTCAGTACTTC; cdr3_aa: CSYQGREAKNIQYF
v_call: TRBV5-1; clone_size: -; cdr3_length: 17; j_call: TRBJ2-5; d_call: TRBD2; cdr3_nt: TGCGCCAGCAGCCGAGCGGGGGGAACGCCATCGCGGGAGACCCAGTACTTC; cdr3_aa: CASSRAGGTPSRETQYF
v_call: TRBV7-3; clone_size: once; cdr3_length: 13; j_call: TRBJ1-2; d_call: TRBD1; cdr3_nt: TGTGCCAGCAGCTCCGACCGACAGGGAACGCGCACCTTC; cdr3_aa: CASSSDRQGTRTF
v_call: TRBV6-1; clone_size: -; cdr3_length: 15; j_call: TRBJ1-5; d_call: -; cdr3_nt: TGTGCCAGCAGGACCATGGCGGAGAGCAATCAGCCCCAGCATTTT; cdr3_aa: CASRTMAESNQPQHF
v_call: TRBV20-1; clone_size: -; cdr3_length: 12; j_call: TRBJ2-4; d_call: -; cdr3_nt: TGCAGTGCTCCGCCGATCAAAAACATTCAGTACTTC; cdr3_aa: CSAPPIKNIQYF
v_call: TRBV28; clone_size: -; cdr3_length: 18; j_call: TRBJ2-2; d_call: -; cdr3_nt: TGTGCCAGCAGTTTCCGACTAGAAAAGGGGTGGGACACCGGGGAGCTGTTTTTT; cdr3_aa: CASSFRLEKGWDTGELFF
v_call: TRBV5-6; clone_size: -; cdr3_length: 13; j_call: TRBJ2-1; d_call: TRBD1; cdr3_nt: TGTGCCAGCAGCCGACAGGGGTCAAATGAGCAGTTCTTC; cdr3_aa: CASSRQGSNEQFF
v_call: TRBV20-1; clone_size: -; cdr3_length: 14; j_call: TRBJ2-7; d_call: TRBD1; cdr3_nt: TGCAGTGCTGCCGGGACAGAGTTCTCCTACGAGCAGTACTTC; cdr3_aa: CSAAGTEFSYEQYF
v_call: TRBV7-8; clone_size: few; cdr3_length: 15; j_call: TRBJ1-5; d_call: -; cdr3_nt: TGTGCCAGCAGCTTAGACAGGGTTAGCAATCAGCCCCAGCATTTT; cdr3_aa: CASSLDRVSNQPQHF
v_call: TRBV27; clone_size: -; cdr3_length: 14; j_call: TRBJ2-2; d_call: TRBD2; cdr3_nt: TGTGCCAGCAGTTCGAGTAGCGGGGGCGGGGAGCTGTTTTTT; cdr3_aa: CASSSSSGGGELFF
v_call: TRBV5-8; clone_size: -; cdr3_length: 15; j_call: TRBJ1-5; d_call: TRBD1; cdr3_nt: TGTGCCAGCAGCTTGGGGGACAGGAGCAATCAGCCCCAGCATTTT; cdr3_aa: CASSLGDRSNQPQHF
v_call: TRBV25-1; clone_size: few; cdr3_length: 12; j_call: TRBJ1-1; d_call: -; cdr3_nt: TGTGCCAGCAGTCACGGAAGGATGCAAGCTTTCTTT; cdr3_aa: CASSHGRMQAFF
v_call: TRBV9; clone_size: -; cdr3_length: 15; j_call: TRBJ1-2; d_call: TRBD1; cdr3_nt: TGTGCCAGCAGCGTAGGGACAGGCTCTTCCTATGGCTACACCTTC; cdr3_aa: CASSVGTGSSYGYTF
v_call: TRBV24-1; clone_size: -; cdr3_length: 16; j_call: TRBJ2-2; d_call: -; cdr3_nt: TGTGCCACCAGTGGAGTTCGGGACCTTAACACCGGGGAGCTGTTTTTT; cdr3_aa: CATSGVRDLNTGELFF
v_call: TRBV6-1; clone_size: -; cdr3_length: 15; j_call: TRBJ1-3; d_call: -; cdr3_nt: TGTGCCAGCAGTGAACAAGGGGGGTCTGGAAACACCATATATTTT; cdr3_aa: CASSEQGGSGNTIYF
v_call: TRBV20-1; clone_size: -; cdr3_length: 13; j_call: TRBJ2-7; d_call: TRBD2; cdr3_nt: TGCAGTGCTTTGCGGGAGGGGGGCTACGAGCAGTACTTC; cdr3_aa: CSALREGGYEQYF
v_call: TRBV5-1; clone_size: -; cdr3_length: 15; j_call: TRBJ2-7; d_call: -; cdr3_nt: TGCGCCAGCAGCTTGGGGGGTGGACGACGATACGAGCAGTACTTC; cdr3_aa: CASSLGGGRRYEQYF
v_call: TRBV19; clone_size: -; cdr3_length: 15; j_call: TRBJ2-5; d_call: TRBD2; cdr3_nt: TGTGCCAGTAGTATGCTAGCGGGCATCCAAGAGACCCAGTACTTC; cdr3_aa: CASSMLAGIQETQYF
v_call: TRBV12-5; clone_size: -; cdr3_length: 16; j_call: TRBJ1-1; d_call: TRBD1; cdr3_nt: TGTGCTAGTGGTTTGTCGCGGACAGGGAGGAACACTGAAGCTTTCTTT; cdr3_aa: CASGLSRTGRNTEAFF
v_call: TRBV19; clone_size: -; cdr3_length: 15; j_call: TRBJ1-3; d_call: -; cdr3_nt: TGTGCCAGTAGTATCAACGGATACTCTGGAAACACCATATATTTT; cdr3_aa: CASSINGYSGNTIYF
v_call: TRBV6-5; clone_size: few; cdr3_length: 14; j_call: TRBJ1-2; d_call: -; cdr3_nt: TGTGCCAGCAGTTACTCGAGGACATACTATGGCTACACCTTC; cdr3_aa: CASSYSRTYYGYTF
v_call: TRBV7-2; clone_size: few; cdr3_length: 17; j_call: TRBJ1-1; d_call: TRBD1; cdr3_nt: TGTGCCAGCAGCTACCGCGGACAGGGAAGGCGGAACACTGAAGCTTTCTTT; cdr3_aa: CASSYRGQGRRNTEAFF
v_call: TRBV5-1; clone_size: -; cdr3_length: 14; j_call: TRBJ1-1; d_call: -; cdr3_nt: TGCGCCAGCAGCATGGTTGGGGTGAACACTGAAGCTTTCTTT; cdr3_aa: CASSMVGVNTEAFF
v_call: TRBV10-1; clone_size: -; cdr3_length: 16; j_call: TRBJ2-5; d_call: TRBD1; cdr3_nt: TGCGCCAGCAGTGAGGGGGGACAGGGGGAACAAGAGACCCAGTACTTC; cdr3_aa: CASSEGGQGEQETQYF
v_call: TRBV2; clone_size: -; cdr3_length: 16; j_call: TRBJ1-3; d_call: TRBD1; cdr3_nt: TGTGCCAGCTGGGGGCCACAGGGGGCTCGCGGAAACACCATATATTTT; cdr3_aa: CASWGPQGARGNTIYF
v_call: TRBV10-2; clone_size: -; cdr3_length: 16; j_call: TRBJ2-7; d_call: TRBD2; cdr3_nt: TGCGCCAGCAGTGGAGGGAAGCGGGAGCTCCCCTACGAGCAGTACTTC; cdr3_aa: CASSGGKRELPYEQYF
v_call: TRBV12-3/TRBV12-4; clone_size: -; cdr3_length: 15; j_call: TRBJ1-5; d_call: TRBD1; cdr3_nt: TGTGCCAGCAGGGGAGGACAGGGTGACAATCAGCCCCAGCATTTT; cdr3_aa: CASRGGQGDNQPQHF
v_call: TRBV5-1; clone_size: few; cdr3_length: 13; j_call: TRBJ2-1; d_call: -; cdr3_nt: TGCGCCAGCAGCTTCGGCGGTTACAATGAGCAGTTCTTC; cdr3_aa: CASSFGGYNEQFF
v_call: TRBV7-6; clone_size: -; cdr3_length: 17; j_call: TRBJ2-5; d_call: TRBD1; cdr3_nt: TGTGCCAGCAGCTTAACGGACAGGGGAGAGGGCCAAGAGACCCAGTACTTC; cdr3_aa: CASSLTDRGEGQETQYF
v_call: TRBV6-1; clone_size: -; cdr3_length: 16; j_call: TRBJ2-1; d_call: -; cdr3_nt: TGTGCCAGCAGGGCCCCTAGCGTTAGCTCCTACAATGAGCAGTTCTTC; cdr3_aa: CASRAPSVSSYNEQFF
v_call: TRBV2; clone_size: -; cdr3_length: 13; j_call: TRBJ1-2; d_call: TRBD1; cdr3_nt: TGTGCCAGCACGGGACAGGCAAACTATGGCTACACCTTC; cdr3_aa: CASTGQANYGYTF
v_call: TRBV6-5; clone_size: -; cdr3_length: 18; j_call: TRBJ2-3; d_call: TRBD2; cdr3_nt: TGTGCCAGTAGTTACGGGGTCGCGGGAGGGGGGCGCACAGATACGCAGTATTTT; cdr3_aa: CASSYGVAGGGRTDTQYF
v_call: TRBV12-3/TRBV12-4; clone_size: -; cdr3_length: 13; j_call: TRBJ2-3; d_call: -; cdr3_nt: TGTGCCTCCCGGGACCCCCAGGCAGATACGCAGTATTTT; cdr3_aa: CASRDPQADTQYF
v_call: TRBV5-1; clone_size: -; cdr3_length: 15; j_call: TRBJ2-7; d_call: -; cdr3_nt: TGCGCCAGCAGCCCCGGGACCATCGACTCCTACGAGCAGTACTTC; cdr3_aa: CASSPGTIDSYEQYF
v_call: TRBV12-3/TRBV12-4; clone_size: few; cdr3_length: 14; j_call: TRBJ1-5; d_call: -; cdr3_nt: TGTGCCAGCAGTTTAGGGCAGGGAATAGGGCCCCAGCATTTT; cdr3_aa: CASSLGQGIGPQHF
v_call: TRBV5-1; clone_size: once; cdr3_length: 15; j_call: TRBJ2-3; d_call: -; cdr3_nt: TGCGCCAGCAGCTTAGAGGGATGGGGCACAGATACGCAGTATTTT; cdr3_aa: CASSLEGWGTDTQYF
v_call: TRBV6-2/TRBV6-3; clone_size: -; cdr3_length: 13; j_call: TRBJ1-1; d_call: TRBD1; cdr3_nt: TGTGCCAGCACCTCACAGGGGGGCACTGAAGCTTTCTTT; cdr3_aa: CASTSQGGTEAFF
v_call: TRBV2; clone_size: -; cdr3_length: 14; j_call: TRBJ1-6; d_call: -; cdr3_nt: TGTGCCAGCACTGAGAGGTCCTATAATTCACCCCTCCACTTT; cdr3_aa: CASTERSYNSPLHF
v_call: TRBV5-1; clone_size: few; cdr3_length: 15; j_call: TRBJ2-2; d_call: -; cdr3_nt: TGCGCCAGCAGCTTGGTAAAACAGGGTGCCGGGGAGCTGTTTTTT; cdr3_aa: CASSLVKQGAGELFF
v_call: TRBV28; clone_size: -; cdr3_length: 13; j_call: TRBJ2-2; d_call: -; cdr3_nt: TGTGCCAGCAGTCCCCCATCCACCGGGGAGCTGTTTTTT; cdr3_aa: CASSPPSTGELFF
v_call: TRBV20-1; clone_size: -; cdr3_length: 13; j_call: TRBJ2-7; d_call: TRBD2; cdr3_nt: TGCAGTGTTATAGGACTAGCGGGAGACGAGCAGTACTTC; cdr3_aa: CSVIGLAGDEQYF
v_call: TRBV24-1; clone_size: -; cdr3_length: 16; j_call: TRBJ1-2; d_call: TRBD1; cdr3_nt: TGTGCCACCAGTGAGTCCGGGACAGGATTCAACTATGGCTACACCTTC; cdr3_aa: CATSESGTGFNYGYTF
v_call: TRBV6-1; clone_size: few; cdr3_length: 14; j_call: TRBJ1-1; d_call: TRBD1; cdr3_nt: TGTGCCAGCACCCATCCAGGGGGGGTTGCTGAAGCTTTCTTT; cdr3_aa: CASTHPGGVAEAFF
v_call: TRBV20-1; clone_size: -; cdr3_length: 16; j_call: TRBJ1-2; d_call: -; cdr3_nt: TGCGGTGCTCCCCGGGACATCCGGAATTCTAACTATGGCTACACCTTC; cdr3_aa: CGAPRDIRNSNYGYTF
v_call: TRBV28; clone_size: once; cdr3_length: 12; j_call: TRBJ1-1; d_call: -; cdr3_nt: TGTGCCAGCAGTTACAGGTTCGCTGAAGCTTTCTTT; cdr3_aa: CASSYRFAEAFF
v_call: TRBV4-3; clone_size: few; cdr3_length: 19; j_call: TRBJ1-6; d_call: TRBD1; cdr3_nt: TGCGCCAGCAGCCAAGATCCTTCGACGACAGGGGGCTATAATTCACCCCTCCACTTT; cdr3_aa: CASSQDPSTTGGYNSPLHF